This T cell receptor (beta chain) was recovered during a study of human T cells and chemical hapten exposure. Whole-study context: Among samples, TCR yields varied mainly because of small differences in pooled library volume.

Study outcomes and limitations: TCRs at a frequency above 1 in 1000 stayed unchanged with DPC sensitization.

Between the trimmed V and J ends, which lost 3 bases and 4 bases, there was a span of 15 bases. From germline, CDR1 is SGHAT and CDR2 FQNNGV. The CDR3 runs 15 residues. Time point given: patch test 2, 6 weeks after DPC sensitization. The treatment denotes: therapeutic diphenylcyclopropenone sensitization with weekly scalp DPC. Researchers extracted total RNA from unfractionated whole blood. For this clonotype: Antigen: not known.

MiXCR was run by TCRdb on the RACE reads, yielding one entry per CDR3 protein. Here the sample spans 85,000 to 95,000 distinct CDR3 sequences, 11% being singletons. The rearrangement joins TRBV11-2 to TRBJ1-1, with D uncertain. The sequences come from whole blood, collected in connection with sensitization to the hapten diphenylcyclopropenone (DPC). The receptor's source is a man aged 35-49 years with alopecia areata. Some clones in this sample may be carry-over from other donors' samples. The CDR3 loop reads CASSFRETLLTEAFF. The CDR3 nucleotides read TGTGCCAGCAGCTTCCGGGAGACCCTTCTCACTGAAGCTTTCTTT.